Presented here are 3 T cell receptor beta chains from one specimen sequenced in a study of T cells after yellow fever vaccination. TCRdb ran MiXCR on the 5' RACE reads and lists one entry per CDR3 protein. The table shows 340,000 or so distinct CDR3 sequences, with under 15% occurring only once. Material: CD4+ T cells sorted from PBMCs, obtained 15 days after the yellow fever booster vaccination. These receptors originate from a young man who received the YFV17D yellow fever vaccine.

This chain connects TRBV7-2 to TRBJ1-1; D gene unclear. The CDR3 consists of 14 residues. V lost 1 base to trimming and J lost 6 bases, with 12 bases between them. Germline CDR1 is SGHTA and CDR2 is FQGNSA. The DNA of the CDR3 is TGTGCCAGCAGCTTAGGACCGGGAGCCGCTGAAGCTTTCTTT. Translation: CASSLGPGAAEAFF.

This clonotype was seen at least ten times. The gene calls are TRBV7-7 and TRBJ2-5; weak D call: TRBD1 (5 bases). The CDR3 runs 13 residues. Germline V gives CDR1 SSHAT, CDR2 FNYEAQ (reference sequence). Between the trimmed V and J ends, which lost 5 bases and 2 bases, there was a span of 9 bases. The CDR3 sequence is CASSPDIQETQYF. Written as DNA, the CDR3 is TGTGCCAGCAGCCCGGACATACAAGAGACCCAGTACTTC.

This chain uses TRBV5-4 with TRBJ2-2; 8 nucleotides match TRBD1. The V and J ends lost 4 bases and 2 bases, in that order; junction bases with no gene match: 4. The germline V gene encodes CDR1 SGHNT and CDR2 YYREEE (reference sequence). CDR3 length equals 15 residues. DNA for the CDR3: TGTGCCAGCAGCCGGGGACAGGATAACACCGGGGAGCTGTTTTTT. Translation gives CASSRGQDNTGELFF.